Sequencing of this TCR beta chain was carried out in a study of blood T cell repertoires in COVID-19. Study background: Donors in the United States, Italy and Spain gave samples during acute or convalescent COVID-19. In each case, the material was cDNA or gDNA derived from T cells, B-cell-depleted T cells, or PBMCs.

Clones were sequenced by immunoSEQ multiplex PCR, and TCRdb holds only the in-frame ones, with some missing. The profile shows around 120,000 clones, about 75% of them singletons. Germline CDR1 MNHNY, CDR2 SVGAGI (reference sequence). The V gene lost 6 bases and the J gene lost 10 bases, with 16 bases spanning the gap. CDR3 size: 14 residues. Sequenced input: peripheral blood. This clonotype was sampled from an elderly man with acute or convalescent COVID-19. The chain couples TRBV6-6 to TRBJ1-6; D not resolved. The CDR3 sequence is CASSPPSWYSPLHF. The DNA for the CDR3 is TGTGCCAGCAGCCCCCCCAGTTGGTACTCACCCCTCCACTTT.